This TCR beta chain stems from a study of T cell changes during pregnancy in multiple sclerosis. Sequencing was performed with immunoSEQ multiplex PCR; in TCRdb, only in-frame clones are kept and a portion is missing. The sample has 65,000 to 95,000 clones; approximately 94% are singletons. V dropped 4 bases and J dropped 6; count of bases not matched to a gene: 15. CDR3 length equals 18 residues. The V gene's germline CDR1 is MGHRA and CDR2 YSYEKL. The sequence was obtained from a female donor in good health, enrolled as a control in a pregnancy study. Sequenced material: peripheral blood, taken after pregnancy. V usage is TRBV4-1 and J usage is TRBJ2-6; 7 positions match TRBD1. The CDR3 DNA reads TGCGCCAGCAGCCCGCAAGGGACAGTTACCCTGGCGGCCAACGTCCTGACTTTC. Amino acids: CASSPQGTVTLAANVLTF.